What follows are 32 T cell receptor beta chains derived from one specimen sequenced in a study of blood T cell repertoires in COVID-19. Profiling relied on immunoSEQ multiplex PCR, and the TCRdb table lists in-frame clones only, not all of them. The sample comprises 200,000 or so clones, approximately 88% of which are singletons, and 3% to 4% rests with the top ten. The sample comprised PBMCs or T cells enriched from blood (not recorded which). Source of these receptors: a woman aged 25 to 39 who had been exposed to COVID-19.

The chain couples TRBV28 to TRBJ1-1; 8 bases are shared with TRBD1. Germline-derived CDR1 and CDR2 are MDHEN and SYDVKM. This CDR3 comprises 12 residues. As DNA, the CDR3 is TGTGCAGCTAGACAGGGGTCCACTGAAGCTTTCTTT. Residues: CAARQGSTEAFF.

The V and J genes are TRBV27 and TRBJ1-6, with 7 bases matching TRBD1. Germline V gives CDR1 MNHEY, CDR2 SMNVEV (reference sequence). The CDR3 runs to 14 residues. Trimming cost V 2 bases and J 9 bases; bases outside gene matches: 4. The CDR3: CASSLEGGSSPLHF. The CDR3 nucleotides are TGTGCCAGCAGTTTAGAAGGGGGCAGTTCACCCCTCCACTTT.

The chain joins TRBV19 to TRBJ1-1; the D is unclear. The V end lost 6 bases, the J end lost 1 base, and 12 bases lay between the germline ends. The V gene's germline CDR1 is LNHDA and CDR2 SQIVND (reference sequence). CDR3 length equals 14 residues. Written as DNA, the CDR3 is TGTGCCAGTAGATTCGGTTTCGGGAACACTGAAGCTTTCTTT. The encoded protein is CASRFGFGNTEAFF.

V and J are TRBV19 and TRBJ2-3; perhaps TRBD1 as D (5 bases). V was clipped by 9 bases and J by 8 bases, with 24 bases between them. This CDR3 region has 15 residues. The V gene's germline CDR1 is LNHDA and CDR2 SQIVND (reference sequence). The CDR3: CASTPTTLGRGTQYF. CDR3 sequence (DNA): TGTGCCAGCACCCCTACAACCTTGGGTAGGGGTACGCAGTATTTT.

This sequence joins TRBV27 and TRBJ1-4; D is undetermined. CDR1 and CDR2 (germline): MNHEY, SMNVEV (reference sequence). This CDR3 is 15 amino acids long. The germline V and J ends were trimmed by 3 bases and 3 bases, with 11 bases remaining between them. The CDR3 region is CASSLPKLANEKLFF. The CDR3 bases are TGTGCCAGCAGTTTGCCCAAACTGGCTAATGAAAAACTGTTTTTT.

This chain links TRBV4-1 with TRBJ1-1, with 11 bases fitting TRBD1. This CDR3 contains 16 residues. V lost 6 bases, J lost 6 bases, and 12 bases stayed unmatched. Germline CDR1 and CDR2: MGHRA and YSYEKL. The DNA for the CDR3 is TGCGCCAGCAGACAAATCGGGACAGGGGGGCTACCTGAAGCTTTCTTT. Amino acids: CASRQIGTGGLPEAFF.

The chain is built from TRBV28 and TRBJ2-7; 9 bases agree with TRBD1. The germline gives CDR1 MDHEN, CDR2 SYDVKM. The V and J ends lost 8 bases and 4 bases, in that order; junction bases with no gene match: 6. The CDR3 has 13 amino acids. DNA for the CDR3: TGTGCCAGCCGGGGGACAGGGATTTACGAGCAGTACTTC. It is translated as CASRGTGIYEQYF.

The gene calls are TRBV29-1 and TRBJ2-1, with 15 bases fitting TRBD2. V was pared by 6 bases and J by 1 base, with 4 bases of the junction left unmatched. CDR3 length: 16 amino acids. Germline lookup yields CDR1 SQVTM and CDR2 ANQGSEA. CDR3 loop: CSVGLAGGLSYNEQFF. CDR3 coding DNA: TGCAGCGTCGGACTAGCGGGAGGGCTATCCTACAATGAGCAGTTCTTC.

This rearrangement joins TRBV18 to TRBJ2-3, with D tentatively TRBD1 (6 bases). The CDR3 is 14 residues long. Germline V CDR1 and CDR2: KGHSH, LQKENI. V lost 2 bases and J 6 bases, leaving 12 bases between the germline ends. The CDR3 sequence is CASSPNREGDTQYF. The CDR3 DNA sequence: TGTGCCAGCTCACCAAACAGGGAAGGGGATACGCAGTATTTT. The full variable domain, its missing parts supplied by reference TRBV18 and TRBJ2-3, is NAGVMQNPRHLVRRRGQEARLRCSPMKGHSHVYWYRQLPEEGLKFMVYLQKENIIDESGMPKERFSAEFPKEGPSILRIQQVVRGDSAAYFCASSPNREGDTQYFGPGTRLTVL.

The CDR3 bases are TGCGCCAGCAGATATTATGGGACTAGCGGCTCCTACGAGCAGTACTTC. This sequence encodes CASRYYGTSGSYEQYF. The chain carries TRBV10-2 and TRBJ2-7, with 11 bases aligning to TRBD2. From germline, CDR1 is WSHSY and CDR2 SAAADI. The CDR3 spans 16 residues. The junction had 7 bases not matched to a gene; V was cut back by 6 bases and J by 0 bases.

This CDR3 reads CATSKQVTTPRETQYF. The CDR3 DNA reads as TGTGCCACCAGTAAACAGGTTACGACACCCAGGGAGACCCAGTACTTC. The chain is built from TRBV15 and TRBJ2-5, with D possibly matching TRBD1 (5 bases). CDR3 length: 16 amino acids. The V end was cut by 6 bases, the J end by 5 bases, with 22 bases between. Germline CDR1 reads LNHNV; CDR2 reads YYDKDF (reference sequence). Together with reference TRBV15 and TRBJ2-5, the CDR3 gives the full variable domain: DAMVIQNPRYQVTQFGKPVTLSCSQTLNHNVMYWYQQKSSQAPKLLFHYYDKDFNNEADTPDNFQSRRPNTSFCFLDIRSPGLGDTAMYLCATSKQVTTPRETQYFGPGTRLLVL.

The chain uses TRBV6-5 and TRBJ2-1, with D possibly TRBD2 on 6 matching bases. The CDR3 loop spans 15 amino acids. The V gene lost 6 bases and the J gene lost 2 bases, with 14 bases spanning the gap. Germline CDR1 and CDR2: MNHEY and SVGAGI. Written as DNA, the CDR3 is TGTGCCAGCAGCCACCCCGGCGGGACCTACAATGAGCAGTTCTTC. It encodes CASSHPGGTYNEQFF.

The V and J genes are TRBV3-1 (or the pseudogene TRBV3-2) and TRBJ2-1, with TRBD2 matching over 13 bases. The trim removed 4 bases at V and 7 bases at J, leaving 4 bases unmatched. This CDR3 spans 15 amino acids. Germline V CDR1 and CDR2: LGHDT, YNNKEL (reference sequence). The CDR3 is CASSPGLAGVNEQFF. In nucleotides, the CDR3 is TGTGCCAGCAGCCCAGGACTAGCGGGAGTTAATGAGCAGTTCTTC.

The genes are TRBV19 and TRBJ2-2; maybe TRBD1 (5 bases). V was pared by 0 bases and J by 5 bases, with 7 bases between. CDR1 and CDR2 from the germline V gene are LNHDA and SQIVND (reference sequence). The CDR3 runs 14 residues. The CDR3 spells CASSIEGQTGELFF. Written as DNA, the CDR3 is TGTGCCAGTAGTATAGAGGGGCAGACCGGGGAGCTGTTTTTT. The full variable domain, rest sourced from reference TRBV19 and TRBJ2-2, is DGGITQSPKYLFRKEGQNVTLSCEQNLNHDAMYWYRQDPGQGLRLIYYSQIVNDFQKGDIAEGYSVSREKKESFPLTVTSAQKNPTAFYLCASSIEGQTGELFFGEGSRLTVL.

V is TRBV7-8 and J is TRBJ2-5; perhaps TRBD1 as D (6 bases). The CDR3 totals 13 residues. Looked up from germline, CDR1 is SGHVS and CDR2 is FQNEAQ. Trimming removed 4 bases from V and 1 base from J, with 7 bases in between. CDR3 loop: CASSSDSQETQYF. DNA of the CDR3: TGTGCCAGCAGCTCGGACAGCCAAGAGACCCAGTACTTC. Looking up the rest from reference TRBV7-8 and TRBJ2-5 gives the full variable domain: GAGVSQSPRYKVAKRGQDVALRCDPISGHVSLFWYQQALGQGPEFLTYFQNEAQLDKSGLPSDRFFAERPEGSVSTLKIQRTQQEDSAVYLCASSSDSQETQYFGPGTRLLVL.

The chain couples TRBV13 to TRBJ2-3; the D gene is possibly TRBD2 (6 bases). Germline V CDR1 and CDR2: PRHDT, FYEKMQ (reference sequence). The CDR3 has 15 amino acids. Trimming left V 1 base short and J 2 bases short, with 10 bases between. This chain's CDR3 is CASSLDGGNTDTQYF. The CDR3 nucleotides are TGTGCCAGCAGCTTAGATGGGGGGAACACAGATACGCAGTATTTT.

This chain links TRBV7-9 with TRBJ1-6; D uncertain. Trimming left V 1 base short and J 9 bases short, with 10 bases between. The CDR3 contains 14 residues. Germline CDR1 SEHNR, CDR2 FQNEAQ (reference sequence). CDR3 in DNA: TGTGCCAGCAGCTTAGAGTCTTCCGGTTCACCCCTCCACTTT. This sequence encodes CASSLESSGSPLHF.

Only a few counts were recorded for this clone. CDR3 region: CASSFQAYSGNTIYF. The CDR3 DNA reads as TGTGCCAGCAGTTTCCAGGCTTACTCTGGAAACACCATATATTTT. The chain has TRBV6-5 and TRBJ1-3, with no clear D. Germline values: CDR1 MNHEY, CDR2 SVGAGI. Trimming took 4 bases from V and 0 from J, leaving 10 bases between them. CDR3 size: 15 residues.

V usage is TRBV25-1 and J usage is TRBJ2-2; the match to TRBD1 covers 7 bases. V trimming: 4 bases; J trimming: 4 bases; junction bases outside the gene matches: 9. This CDR3 region has 16 residues. Germline V gene sequence: CDR1 MGHDK, CDR2 SYGVNS. The CDR3 DNA reads TGTGCCAGCAGTGCTCCGGGACAGTCGGGCACCGGGGAGCTGTTTTTT. Its translation: CASSAPGQSGTGELFF.

This rearrangement joins TRBV29-1 to TRBJ1-1; 9 bases align to TRBD1. Germline V gene sequence: CDR1 SQVTM, CDR2 ANQGSEA. Unmatched junction bases numbered 8, after V lost 7 bases and J lost 5 bases. The CDR3 spans 13 residues. CDR3 sequence reads: CSDLQGAGTEAFF. CDR3 nucleotides: TGCAGCGACCTACAGGGGGCTGGGACTGAAGCTTTCTTT.

The gene calls are TRBV7-9 and TRBJ1-4; 8 nucleotides align to TRBD1. CDR1 is SEHNR, CDR2 FQNEAQ, per germline (reference sequence). V lost 5 bases and J lost 4; bases outside the gene matches: 6. This CDR3 has 15 amino acids. CDR3 DNA: TGTGCCAGCAGCCCCGGACAGGGCTTTAATGAAAAACTGTTTTTT. This gives the protein CASSPGQGFNEKLFF.

The V gene is TRBV29-1, the J gene TRBJ1-2, with 7 bases fitting TRBD1. The ends lost 7 bases at V and 5 bases at J; junction bases unmatched: 13. This CDR3 is built from 14 residues. Germline V gives CDR1 SQVTM, CDR2 ANQGSEA. In DNA form, the CDR3 reads TGCAGCGGTTGGGGTCCACAGGGGTCATATGGCTACACCTTC. Its translation is CSGWGPQGSYGYTF.

The chain employs TRBV11-2 and TRBJ2-4; 7 bases match TRBD2. J lost 6 bases, V lost 1 base, and 3 bases had no gene match. Germline lookup yields CDR1 SGHAT and CDR2 FQNNGV. The CDR3 length is 14 residues. DNA of the CDR3: TGTGCCAGCAGCTTAGGGTTAGCGGGAAACATTCAGTACTTC. The encoded protein is CASSLGLAGNIQYF.

This chain links TRBV7-9 with TRBJ2-2; D ambiguous. V lost 1 base and J 3 bases, leaving 9 bases between the germline ends. This CDR3 contains 15 residues. CDR1 and CDR2 (germline): SEHNR, FQNEAQ (reference sequence). This CDR3 reads CASSLGFRDTGELFF. The CDR3 DNA follows: TGTGCCAGCAGCTTAGGCTTTCGGGACACCGGGGAGCTGTTTTTT.

This clone was counted a single time. The rearrangement uses TRBV5-4 and TRBJ2-7; tentatively, D is TRBD2 (5 bases). The germline gives CDR1 SGHNT, CDR2 YYREEE (reference sequence). The germline V and J ends were trimmed by 4 bases and 4 bases, with 12 bases remaining between them. CDR3 length equals 13 residues. Here the CDR3 reads CASSIDGEYEQYF. CDR3 nucleotide sequence: TGTGCCAGCAGCATTGACGGGGAATACGAGCAGTACTTC.

The chain has TRBV5-1 and TRBJ2-2; D not certain. V was shortened by 5 bases and J by 5 bases, with 10 bases between the two germline ends. The CDR3 sequence is 13 residues long. Looked up from germline, CDR1 is SGHRS and CDR2 is YFSETQ. The CDR3 DNA reads as TGCGCCAGCAGGGCCCGGGTTACCGGGGAGCTGTTTTTT. Its protein is CASRARVTGELFF.

V gene TRBV28 combines with J gene TRBJ2-7; TRBD1 might be the D (6 bases). This CDR3 contains 14 residues. Deletions cut 5 bases from V and 3 bases from J, with 14 bases between. Germline V lookup: CDR1 MDHEN, CDR2 SYDVKM. The CDR3 coding sequence is TGTGCCAGCAGTGCCCAAACCAGGGGCTACGAGCAGTACTTC. This codes for CASSAQTRGYEQYF.

The chain is built from TRBV27 and TRBJ2-7, with 8 bases lining up with TRBD1. The CDR3 is 14 residues long. Germline CDR1 reads MNHEY; CDR2 reads SMNVEV (reference sequence). V shed 4 bases and J 2 bases; nucleotides not matched to a gene: 4. DNA for the CDR3: TGTGCCAGCAGTTCTTACAGGGGGACCTACGAGCAGTACTTC. Encoded protein: CASSSYRGTYEQYF.

The chain is built from TRBV29-1 and TRBJ1-2, with 7 nucleotides matching TRBD1. The junction had 15 bases not matched to a gene; V was cut back by 4 bases and J by 1 base. Germline CDR1 and CDR2: SQVTM and ANQGSEA. The CDR3 contains 17 residues. The CDR3 region is CSVADRPLVFVNYGYTF. CDR3 nucleotide sequence: TGCAGCGTTGCGGACAGGCCCTTGGTTTTCGTTAACTATGGCTACACCTTC.

The chain couples TRBV29-1 to TRBJ2-7; 7 nucleotides align to TRBD2. The CDR3 consists of 14 residues. The germline CDR1 and CDR2 sequences are SQVTM and ANQGSEA. Trimming cost V 2 bases and J 3 bases; bases outside gene matches: 7. The DNA for the CDR3 is TGCAGCGTTGAAAAGCTTGGGGGGGACTACGAGCAGTACTTC. Protein product: CSVEKLGGDYEQYF.

The rearrangement uses TRBV19 and TRBJ1-3; D not certain. Trimming removed 5 bases from V and 0 bases from J, with 14 bases in between. The CDR3 loop spans 16 amino acids. Germline lookup yields CDR1 LNHDA and CDR2 SQIVND (reference sequence). The CDR3 spells CASSLLAGSSGNTIYF. The DNA of the CDR3 is TGTGCCAGTAGTCTCCTTGCCGGGAGCTCTGGAAACACCATATATTTT.

The chain has TRBV27 and TRBJ2-7; the D is unclear. The CDR3 has 13 residues. The germline V and J ends were trimmed by 5 bases and 0 bases, with 8 bases remaining between them. CDR1 is MNHEY, CDR2 SMNVEV, per germline (reference sequence). The CDR3 nucleotides read TGTGCCAGCAGTCGCGACACCTCCTACGAGCAGTACTTC. It encodes CASSRDTSYEQYF.